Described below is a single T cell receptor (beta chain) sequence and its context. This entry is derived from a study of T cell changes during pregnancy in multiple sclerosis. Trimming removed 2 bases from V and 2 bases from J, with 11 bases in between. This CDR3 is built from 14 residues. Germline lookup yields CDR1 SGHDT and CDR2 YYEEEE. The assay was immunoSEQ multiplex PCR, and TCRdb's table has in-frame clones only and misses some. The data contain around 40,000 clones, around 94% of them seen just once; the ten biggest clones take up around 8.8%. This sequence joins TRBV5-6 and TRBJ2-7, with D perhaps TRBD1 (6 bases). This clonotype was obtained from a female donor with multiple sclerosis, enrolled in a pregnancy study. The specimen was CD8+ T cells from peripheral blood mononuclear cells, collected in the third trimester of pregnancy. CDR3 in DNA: TGTGCCAGCAGCTTTGGCAGGGGAGCCTACGAGCAGTACTTC. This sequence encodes CASSFGRGAYEQYF. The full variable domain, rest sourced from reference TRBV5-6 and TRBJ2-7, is DAGVTQSPTHLIKTRGQQVTLRCSPKSGHDTVSWYQQALGQGPQFIFQYYEEEERQRGNFPDRFSGHQFPNYSSELNVNALLLGDSALYLCASSFGRGAYEQYFGPGTRLTVT.